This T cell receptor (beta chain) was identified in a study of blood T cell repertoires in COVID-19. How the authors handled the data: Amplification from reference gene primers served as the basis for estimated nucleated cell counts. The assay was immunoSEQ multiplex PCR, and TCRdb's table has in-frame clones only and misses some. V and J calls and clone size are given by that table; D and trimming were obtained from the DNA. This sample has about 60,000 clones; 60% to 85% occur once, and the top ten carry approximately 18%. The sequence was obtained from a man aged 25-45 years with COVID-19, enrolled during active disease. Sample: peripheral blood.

The DNA of the CDR3 is TGTGCCAGTAGGTACAGGGGGGTCACTGAAGCTTTCTTT. Protein product: CASRYRGVTEAFF. V gene TRBV19 combines with J gene TRBJ1-1, with 8 bases aligning to TRBD1. The CDR3 is made up of 13 amino acids. The J segment lost 4 bases and the V segment lost 6 bases, leaving 4 bases of the junction unmatched. Germline loops: CDR1 LNHDA, CDR2 SQIVND (reference sequence).